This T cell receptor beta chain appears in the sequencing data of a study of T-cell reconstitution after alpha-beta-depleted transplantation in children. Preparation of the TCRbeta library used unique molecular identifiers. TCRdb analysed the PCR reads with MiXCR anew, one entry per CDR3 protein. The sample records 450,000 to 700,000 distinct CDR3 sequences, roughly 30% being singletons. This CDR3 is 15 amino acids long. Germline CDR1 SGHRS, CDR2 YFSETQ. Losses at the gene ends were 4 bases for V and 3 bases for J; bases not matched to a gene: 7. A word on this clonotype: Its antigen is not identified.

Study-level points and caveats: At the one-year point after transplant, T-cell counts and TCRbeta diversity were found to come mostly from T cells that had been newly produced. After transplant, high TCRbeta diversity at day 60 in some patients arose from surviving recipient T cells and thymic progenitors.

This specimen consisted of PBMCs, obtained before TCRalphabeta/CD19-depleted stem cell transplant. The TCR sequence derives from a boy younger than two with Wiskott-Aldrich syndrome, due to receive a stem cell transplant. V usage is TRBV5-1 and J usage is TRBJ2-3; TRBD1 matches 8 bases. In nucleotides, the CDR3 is TGCGCCAGCAGCCGGTTAGGACAGGGAACAGATACGCAGTATTTT. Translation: CASSRLGQGTDTQYF.